This section outlines one T cell receptor beta chain sequence together with its context. The table lists this clonotype with many counts. Its binding antigen is unknown. No base quality values were provided; no much bigger clone lies one nucleotide off. From V the trimming removes 0 bases and from J it removes 6 bases, while the gene matches leave 7 bases of the junction unaccounted for. CDR1 SGHRS and CDR2 YFSETQ were looked up in the germline V gene. Including the terminal cysteine and phenylalanine, the CDR3 comprises 15 residues. The sequence is cut down to CDR3 DNA, 45 bases in frame from base 1. The data were taken from a study of read filtering for tumor transcriptome and immune sequencing (dated by TCRdb to 2018 to 2020). Looking at the study overall: The cohort had 16 to 20 male and 11 to 15 female patients with a mean age of roughly 70 years, ranging from about 40 to 85. By revised international staging, eight or nine patients were R-ISS I, under 20 were R-ISS II and more than five were R-ISS III. Whole-transcriptome libraries were prepared with the TruSeq RNA Access Library Prep Kit after DNase treatment. Per sample, about 4.05 to 10.27 million TCR-region mapped reads were obtained with IR-seq, compared with only roughly 75 to 1,400 with RNA-seq. Using the same bone marrow samples, the study compared TCR repertoires obtained by targeted immune repertoire sequencing with those obtained by bulk whole-transcriptome sequencing. As a main aim, a read-filtering strategy for immune repertoire data was addressed, with the specific question being whether clonotypes supported by a single read should be removed.

Each patient had bone marrow sampled at the time of active disease. Isolation of bone marrow mononuclear cells was performed by Ficoll-Hypaque density gradient centrifugation. To remove myeloma plasma cells, the cells were labeled with CD138 magnetic microbeads on a MACS separator, and CD138-negative cells were then collected by negative selection. Flow cytometry with CD138 antibodies on an Attune NxT was used to check how pure the isolated cells were. Total RNA was extracted using TRIzol reagent and was quantified on a NanoDrop spectrophotometer. Paired RNA-seq and IR-seq were performed on the CD138-negative bone marrow sample of each patient. Study-wide findings and limitations: The sorted CD138-negative fraction was not purified T cells but a mixed bone marrow immune population. Removing single-read clonotypes increased the correlation between IR-seq and RNA-seq shared clonotype proportions. Single-read clonotypes made up 80% to 85% of clonotypes but approximately 3.5% of total reads in IR-seq, and under 75% of clonotypes and 40% to 45% of reads in RNA-seq. Compared with RNA-seq, IR-seq captured clonotypes at much greater depth and more reliably, and a smaller IR-seq throughput was enough to identify most of the shared clonotypes.

Starting from approximately 400 ng RNA, TCR libraries were constructed with the Immunoverse kit using molecular barcoded adaptors that cover the alpha/delta and beta/gamma chains. TCR library preparation used the same RNA that was used for transcriptome sequencing. An Illumina HiSeq 4000 with 2 x 150 cycles was used to sequence the TCR libraries. Per the original workflow: Using MiXCR, which included quality filtering and error correction, TCR reads were aligned to human V, D, J and C references and then assembled into CDR3 clonotypes. The tcR package in R was used for analysis of clonotype counts and gene usage diversity. Raw mapping reads were checked after the RNA-seq reads had been mapped by STAR aligner version 2.5.3a onto the human GRCh37 genome. To test how sequencing depth affects detected clonotypes, IR-seq fastq files were randomly downsampled with Seqtk 1.3. The raw public reads went through TCRdb reprocessing: fastp at Q25, MiXCR clone calling, in-frame beta chains kept. Rows with one shared CDR3 protein collapse into an entry with the most common genes and DNA. These V and J calls are TCRdb output, not the study's own analysis. The sample table contains tens of thousands of distinct CDR3 sequences; only one count was recorded for over 11% of them. The ten largest clones add up to 45% of the sample.

This clonotype originated in a donor aged 40 or over with multiple myeloma. Sequenced input: a population of CD138-negative cells sorted from bone marrow. The sample's cell subset or site label is to be understood as: bone marrow mononuclear cells depleted of CD138+ plasma/myeloma cells by negative magnetic selection. The chain is assembled from TRBV5-1 and TRBJ2-3; the central 7 bases match TRBD1. The sequenced DNA is TGCGCCAGCAGCTTGGTTGGCGACAGGGCCGATACGCAGTATTTT. Protein translation: CASSLVGDRADTQYF.